Sequencing of this T cell receptor (beta chain) was carried out in a study of human T cells and chemical hapten exposure. Study conclusions and caveats: TCRs at high frequency, those above 1 in 1000, did not change with DPC sensitization.

CDR1 and CDR2 from the germline V gene are LGHNA and YNFKEQ. The junction had 4 bases not matched to a gene; V was cut back by 4 bases and J by 2 bases. The CDR3 runs to 15 residues. At least ten counts were recorded for this clonotype. Its antigen is currently unknown. Unique molecular identifiers were attached to individual cDNA molecules within the library. A single record per CDR3 protein comes from TCRdb applying MiXCR to the 5' RACE reads. Of about 140,000 distinct CDR3 sequences in the sample, approximately 4% were seen once. Unseparated into fractions, whole blood served as the source from which total RNA was extracted.

This TCR derives from a female donor in good health. The V call is TRBV4-2, the J call TRBJ2-7, with TRBD2 matching 11 bases. The CDR3 sequence is CASSPLAGGAYEQYF. CDR3 DNA sequence: TGTGCCAGCAGCCCTCTAGCGGGGGGCGCCTACGAGCAGTACTTC.